The 26 T cell receptor beta chains given below trace back to one sample, sequenced in a study of beta chain features in type 1 diabetes. Every isolated RNA sample was fully reverse transcribed, so sequencing captured expressed TCRB transcripts. Here immunoSEQ multiplex PCR was the method, and the copy in TCRdb shows in-frame clones only, minus some. The data show 900,000 or so clones, around a sixth seen once. The sample consisted of naive CD4+ T cells from blood. These receptors were taken from a woman younger than 30 in good health.

The CDR3 loop reads CASSFKLISEEKLFF. The CDR3 DNA reads as TGTGCCAGCAGCTTCAAGTTAATTTCGGAGGAAAAACTGTTTTTT. The V gene is TRBV7-2, the J gene TRBJ1-4; D remains unclear. The CDR3 has 15 amino acids. Germline values: CDR1 SGHTA, CDR2 FQGNSA. V was trimmed by 3 bases and J by 8 bases, leaving 16 bases between them. Based on the CDR3 plus reference TRBV7-2 and TRBJ1-4, the full variable domain is GAGVSQSPSNKVTEKGKDVELRCDPISGHTALYWYRQSLGQGLEFLIYFQGNSAPDKSGLPSDRFSAERTGGSVSTLTIQRTQQEDSAVYLCASSFKLISEEKLFFGSGTQLSVL.

This chain links TRBV19 with TRBJ2-1; D is uncertain. The germline gives CDR1 LNHDA, CDR2 SQIVND (reference sequence). V lost 4 bases and J lost 12, with 13 bases in between. The CDR3 has 12 residues. Here the CDR3 DNA reads TGTGCCAGTAGTACCCATTTAGATTCGCAGTTCTTC. It is translated as CASSTHLDSQFF.

This chain uses TRBV7-9 with TRBJ1-5, with 11 bases fitting TRBD1. This CDR3 spans 14 amino acids. Germline V CDR1 and CDR2: SEHNR, FQNEAQ (reference sequence). With 4 bases clipped from V and 9 bases from J, the junction kept 5 bases outside the gene matches. CDR3 region: CASSSTDRGLPQHF. CDR3 in DNA: TGTGCCAGCAGCTCTACGGACAGGGGGCTGCCCCAGCATTTT.

This chain links TRBV4-2 with TRBJ1-1, with TRBD1 as a possible D gene (6 bases). V was clipped by 3 bases and J by 6 bases, with 20 bases between them. The CDR3 sequence is 16 residues long. Germline-derived CDR1 and CDR2 are LGHNA and YNFKEQ. CDR3 loop: CASSQPSGAFAPEAFF. In DNA, the CDR3 is TGTGCCAGCAGCCAGCCCTCGGGGGCCTTCGCCCCTGAAGCTTTCTTT.

The genes are TRBV7-2 and TRBJ2-2; D call uncertain. Trimming took off 7 bases at V and 5 bases at J, with 8 bases between the two ends. The CDR3 has 12 amino acids. CDR1 and CDR2 from the germline V gene are SGHTA and FQGNSA. The CDR3 protein is CASTKLTGELFF. DNA of the CDR3: TGTGCCAGCACAAAACTGACCGGGGAGCTGTTTTTT.

This clone was recorded a few times. The CDR3 sequence is CASSILAGGTYEQYF. In nucleotides, the CDR3 is TGTGCCAGTAGTATACTAGCGGGAGGTACCTACGAGCAGTACTTC. This chain uses TRBV19 with TRBJ2-7, with 11 bases identical to TRBD2. Trimming removed 2 bases from V and 2 bases from J; junction bases left unmatched: 2. There are 15 residues in the CDR3. Per germline, CDR1 LNHDA and CDR2 SQIVND (reference sequence).

This clone showed up just a few times. The CDR3 spells CASSQGVRALYEQYF. The CDR3 region has the DNA TGTGCCAGCAGCCAAGGGGTCCGGGCCCTCTACGAGCAGTACTTC. The gene calls are TRBV4-2 and TRBJ2-7; D unresolved. The germline V and J ends were trimmed by 1 base and 3 bases, with 13 bases remaining between them. This CDR3 region has 15 residues. Germline lookup yields CDR1 LGHNA and CDR2 YNFKEQ.

V is TRBV28 and J is TRBJ2-1; 9 bases are a match to TRBD1. The CDR3 loop spans 16 amino acids. CDR1 is MDHEN, CDR2 SYDVKM, per germline. V was clipped by 4 bases and J by 9 bases; unmatched bases: 13. The CDR3 loop reads CASSSAGTGFSGEQFF. The CDR3 nucleotides read TGTGCCAGCAGTTCTGCCGGGACAGGGTTTTCTGGTGAGCAGTTCTTC. The complete variable domain, with remaining parts taken from reference TRBV28 and TRBJ2-1, reads DVKVTQSSRYLVKRTGEKVFLECVQDMDHENMFWYRQDPGLGLRLIYFSYDVKMKEKGDIPEGYSVSREKKERFSLILESASTNQTSMYLCASSSAGTGFSGEQFFGPGTRLTVL.

The chain employs TRBV6-1 and TRBJ1-2, with 9 bases aligning to TRBD1. This CDR3 is 15 amino acids long. V dropped 6 bases and J dropped 5; count of bases not matched to a gene: 10. Per germline, CDR1 MNHNS and CDR2 SASEGT. Written as DNA, the CDR3 is TGTGCCAGCAGATCCGGGACAGGGAATAAGTATGGCTACACCTTC. Translation: CASRSGTGNKYGYTF.

V usage is TRBV6-6 and J usage is TRBJ2-2, with a tentative D call TRBD2 (6 bases). The V gene's germline CDR1 is MNHNY and CDR2 SVGAGI (reference sequence). The CDR3 totals 12 residues. V gave up 4 bases and J gave up 6 bases, with 6 bases separating them. The CDR3 sequence: CASSSGAGELFF. For the CDR3, the DNA is TGTGCCAGCAGTTCGGGAGCCGGGGAGCTGTTTTTT.

This clone was counted only a few times. The same CDR3 can be traced to other DNA sequences in this sample. J is TRBJ2-2 and V is TRBV9; D not resolved. The CDR3 length is 12 residues. Germline V gives CDR1 SGDLS, CDR2 YYNGEE. The germline V and J ends were trimmed by 2 bases and 3 bases, with 2 bases remaining between them. The CDR3 spells CASSVDTGELFF. CDR3 nucleotides: TGTGCCAGCAGCGTGGACACCGGGGAGCTGTTTTTT.

The CDR3 DNA sequence: TGTGCCAGCACCTCAGCCGGGCTAGCTGGGGCCAACGTCCTGACTTTC. It specifies CASTSAGLAGANVLTF. V and J are TRBV28 and TRBJ2-6, with no clear D. V shed 7 bases and J shed 2 bases, with 15 bases lying between them. Germline CDR1 MDHEN, CDR2 SYDVKM. CDR3 length equals 16 residues.

The CDR3 loop reads CASSPGTSAIEQFF. CDR3 DNA sequence: TGTGCCAGCAGTCCGGGGACTAGCGCTATTGAGCAGTTCTTC. This sequence joins TRBV28 and TRBJ2-1, with 10 bases lining up with TRBD2. CDR1 is MDHEN and CDR2 is SYDVKM in the germline V gene. The CDR3 has 14 amino acids. J gave up 9 bases and V 5 bases, and 7 bases lay outside the gene matches.

This clone appeared a few times. V gene TRBV12-2 combines with J gene TRBJ2-7. TRBV12-2 is a listed pseudogene. This CDR3 has 14 amino acids. The CDR3 nucleotides read TGTGCAAGTCGCTTTCGGGGGCCAACCTACGAGCAGTACTTC. It specifies CASRFRGPTYEQYF.

This clone was observed a handful of times. This rearrangement joins TRBV7-9 to TRBJ2-1; 10 nucleotides line up with TRBD2. J was trimmed by 8 bases and V by 2 bases; bases with no gene match: 12. CDR1 and CDR2 from the germline V gene are SEHNR and FQNEAQ (reference sequence). The CDR3 extends over 17 amino acids. The CDR3 DNA reads as TGTGCCAGCAGCTTATTCATTTCTAGCGGGAGTGCCGATGAGCAGTTCTTC. Encoded protein: CASSLFISSGSADEQFF.

The rearrangement uses TRBV28 and TRBJ2-3; 12 bases agree with TRBD2. Unmatched junction bases numbered 12, after V lost 5 bases and J lost 6 bases. CDR1 is MDHEN, CDR2 SYDVKM, per germline. CDR3 length equals 17 residues. CDR3 DNA sequence: TGTGCCAGCAGTCCCCTGACTAGCGGGAGAGGTCGTGATACGCAGTATTTT. Translating it yields CASSPLTSGRGRDTQYF.

A few counts support this clone. The V and J genes are TRBV7-2 and TRBJ2-1; D not certain. The length of the CDR3 is 13 residues. CDR1 is SGHTA, CDR2 FQGNSA, per germline. Trimming stripped 3 bases from V and 2 bases from J, with 5 bases between. The CDR3 DNA reads TGTGCCAGCAGCTTTATGACCTACAATGAGCAGTTCTTC. Encoded protein: CASSFMTYNEQFF.

This chain connects TRBV5-6 to TRBJ2-7; D is undetermined. The CDR3 covers 13 residues. Germline V gene data show CDR1 as SGHDT and CDR2 as YYEEEE. V lost 4 bases, J lost 4 bases, and 12 bases lay in between. In DNA, the CDR3 is TGTGCCAGCAGCCCTCGACGGGTGTACGAGCAGTACTTC. Protein: CASSPRRVYEQYF.

This clone occurred a few times. This rearrangement joins TRBV2 to TRBJ2-5, with D tentatively TRBD2 (6 bases). This CDR3 region has 12 residues. CDR1 and CDR2 (germline): SNHLY, FYNNEI. V lost 6 bases, J lost 7 bases, and 12 bases lay in between. The CDR3 protein is CASRSDGGTQYF. The CDR3 nucleotides are TGTGCCAGCAGGAGCGACGGGGGGACCCAGTACTTC.

This sequence joins TRBV18 and TRBJ2-5; tentative D call: TRBD2 (5 bases). This CDR3 is built from 14 residues. CDR1 is KGHSH and CDR2 is LQKENI in the germline V gene. With 4 bases removed from V and 5 bases from J, the gap between germline ends came to 14 bases. CDR3 amino acids: CASSLYLAGETQYF. CDR3 DNA sequence: TGTGCCAGCTCACTGTACCTAGCTGGGGAGACCCAGTACTTC.

This clone has only a few counts. The rearrangement links TRBV20-1 to TRBJ2-3, with D possibly TRBD2 on 5 matching bases. CDR1 is DFQATT, CDR2 SNEGSKA, per germline (reference sequence). V lost 6 bases, J lost 10 bases, and 11 bases lay in between. The CDR3 length is 10 residues. The CDR3 is CSALGRPQYF. For the CDR3, the DNA is TGCAGTGCACTAGGTCGTCCGCAGTATTTT.

CDR3 sequence reads: CASSVDGRTGPGSRGYTF. The CDR3 bases are TGTGCCAGCAGCGTAGATGGGAGGACAGGGCCTGGGTCTAGAGGCTACACCTTC. The chain carries TRBV9 and TRBJ1-2, with TRBD1 identical over 8 bases. The ends lost 0 bases at V and 8 bases at J; junction bases unmatched: 18. The CDR3 contains 18 residues. Germline V gives CDR1 SGDLS, CDR2 YYNGEE. Together with reference TRBV9 and TRBJ1-2, the CDR3 gives the full variable domain: DSGVTQTPKHLITATGQRVTLRCSPRSGDLSVYWYQQSLDQGLQFLIQYYNGEERAKGNILERFSAQQFPDLHSELNLSSLELGDSALYFCASSVDGRTGPGSRGYTFGSGTRLTVV.

The V and J genes are TRBV7-8 and TRBJ2-1; D uncertain. Germline V gene sequence: CDR1 SGHVS, CDR2 FQNEAQ. The CDR3 has 15 amino acids. V shed 5 bases and J shed 2 bases, with 13 bases lying between them. CDR3 in amino acids: CASSPVALPYNEQFF. The DNA for the CDR3 is TGTGCCAGCAGCCCAGTAGCTCTCCCCTACAATGAGCAGTTCTTC.

V usage is TRBV5-1 and J usage is TRBJ2-3; D gene unclear. CDR1 is SGHRS and CDR2 is YFSETQ in the germline V gene. CDR3 size: 13 residues. V lost 5 bases, J lost 6 bases, and 13 bases lay in between. CDR3 region: CASSRQSSDTQYF. CDR3 DNA: TGCGCCAGCAGTCGCCAAAGTTCGGATACGCAGTATTTT. The complete variable domain, with remaining parts taken from reference TRBV5-1 and TRBJ2-3, reads KAGVTQTPRYLIKTRGQQVTLSCSPISGHRSVSWYQQTPGQGLQFLFEYFSETQRNKGNFPGRFSGRQFSNSRSEMNVSTLELGDSALYLCASSRQSSDTQYFGPGTRLTVL.

The J gene is TRBJ2-2, the V gene TRBV7-8; the D gene could be TRBD1 or TRBD2 (5 bases each). The V end was cut by 4 bases, the J end by 4 bases, with 19 bases between. The CDR3 runs 17 residues. Germline V gives CDR1 SGHVS, CDR2 FQNEAQ. The CDR3: CASSSRALAGGTGELFF. Here the CDR3 DNA reads TGTGCCAGCAGCTCGCGAGCCCTGGCTGGGGGCACCGGGGAGCTGTTTTTT.

This clone has more than one count but fewer than ten. This chain joins TRBV10-3 and TRBJ1-1; D unresolved. CDR1 is ENHRY, CDR2 SYGVKD, per germline. The CDR3 covers 11 residues. V shed 6 bases and J shed 5 bases, with 7 bases lying between them. The CDR3 DNA is TGTGCCATCAGGGAACAGACTGAAGCTTTCTTT. Protein sequence: CAIREQTEAFF.